The present TCR beta chain was sequenced within a study of human T cells and chemical hapten exposure. As for the study in general: Scalp application of diphenylcyclopropenone was performed weekly in patients across the entire roughly 25-week study. Each patch test put 0.01% DPC on the upper back, and results were read at 6 days.

The study used a library that attached unique molecular identifiers to individual cDNA molecules. Using its own MiXCR run on the RACE reads, TCRdb lists one record per CDR3 protein. Of about 30,000 distinct CDR3 sequences listed, 5.5% to 6.5% are singletons. The CDR3 runs to 13 residues. V shed 1 base, J shed 8 bases, and the junction held 5 bases outside the gene matches. Germline CDR1 and CDR2: SQVTM and ANQGSEA. Regarding the study as a whole: Relative to control repertoires, expanded TCRs gave rise to significantly more large CDR3 similarity clusters.

This clonotype was seen ten or more times. Its antigen remains unknown. Time point described: patch test 3, about 24 weeks after DPC sensitization. As for treatment: therapeutic diphenylcyclopropenone sensitization with weekly scalp DPC. The J gene is TRBJ2-3, the V gene TRBV29-1; 8 nucleotides agree with TRBD1. This clonotype originated in a man in his thirties or forties with alopecia areata. Some clones in this sample may be carry-over from other donors' samples. Sequenced material: whole blood, taken in connection with sensitization to the hapten diphenylcyclopropenone (DPC). This chain's CDR3 is CSVEGQGYGTQYF. DNA of the CDR3: TGCAGCGTTGAAGGACAGGGGTACGGTACGCAGTATTTT.